Presented here are 17 T cell receptor beta chains from one specimen sequenced in a study of blood T cell repertoires in COVID-19. Clones were read by immunoSEQ multiplex PCR, and TCRdb kept only the in-frame ones, dropping some. The sample records 25,000 or so clones, approximately 84% being singletons. The source material was peripheral blood. All receptors come from a woman of 80 years or more with acute or convalescent COVID-19.

As concerns this clone: At one of its ends the junction is not consistent with the germline gene, which may arise from a read error. The rearrangement links TRBV5-6 to TRBJ2-7, with TRBD2 matching over 11 bases. The CDR3 runs 14 residues. From germline, CDR1 is SGHDT and CDR2 YYEEEE. The CDR3 DNA sequence: TGTGCCAGCAGCTCAACTAGCGGGAGTTACGTGCAGTACTTC. Translating it yields CASSSTSGSYVQYF.

The rearrangement links TRBV25-1 to TRBJ1-4, with TRBD1 matching 7 bases. The CDR3 is 14 amino acids. Trimming removed 1 base from V and 8 bases from J; junction bases left unmatched: 4. Germline CDR1 and CDR2: MGHDK and SYGVNS. CDR3 nucleotides: TGTGCCAGCAGTGAATTCGGCAGGGGGGAAAAACTGTTTTTT. It codes for CASSEFGRGEKLFF.

This rearrangement joins TRBV19 to TRBJ2-6; D is ambiguous. The V gene's germline CDR1 is LNHDA and CDR2 SQIVND (reference sequence). V lost 6 bases, J lost 0 bases, and 9 bases lay in between. This CDR3 has 15 amino acids. CDR3 residues: CASREISSGANVLTF. The CDR3 coding sequence is TGTGCCAGTAGGGAGATTAGCTCTGGGGCCAACGTCCTGACTTTC.

The J gene is TRBJ2-5, the V gene TRBV3-1 (or the pseudogene TRBV3-2); TRBD2 is a possible D gene (6 bases). The germline V gene encodes CDR1 LGHDT and CDR2 YNNKEL (reference sequence). This CDR3 spans 15 amino acids. V dropped 8 bases and J dropped 1 base, with 17 bases sitting between them. CDR3 amino acids: CASCPYNSGQETQYF. The CDR3 DNA is TGTGCCAGCTGTCCCTATAATAGCGGCCAAGAGACCCAGTACTTC.

This clone showed up just once. This chain joins TRBV9 and TRBJ2-3; D is unclear. V lost 0 bases and J 0 bases, leaving 8 bases between the germline ends. The length of the CDR3 is 15 residues. Germline V lookup: CDR1 SGDLS, CDR2 YYNGEE. The CDR3 reads CASSVGAYSTDTQYF. In DNA, the CDR3 is TGTGCCAGCAGCGTAGGCGCCTATAGCACAGATACGCAGTATTTT.

Only a few counts were recorded for this clone. J is TRBJ1-6 and V is TRBV19; TRBD1 matches 9 bases. This CDR3 has 16 amino acids. Germline CDR1 reads LNHDA; CDR2 reads SQIVND (reference sequence). With 7 bases clipped from V and 6 bases from J, the junction kept 10 bases outside the gene matches. The CDR3, as DNA: TGTGCCAGTACCCCCCATACAGGGGGCATTAATTCACCCCTCCACTTT. Its translation: CASTPHTGGINSPLHF. Complete variable domain (other parts from reference TRBV19 and TRBJ1-6): DGGITQSPKYLFRKEGQNVTLSCEQNLNHDAMYWYRQDPGQGLRLIYYSQIVNDFQKGDIAEGYSVSREKKESFPLTVTSAQKNPTAFYLCASTPHTGGINSPLHFGNGTRLTVT.

The chain is built from TRBV11-2 and TRBJ2-7; 13 nucleotides line up with TRBD2. Germline V gene lookup returns CDR1 SGHAT and CDR2 FQNNGV. Trimming cost V 4 bases and J 7 bases; bases outside gene matches: 13. This CDR3 comprises 17 residues. CDR3 sequence reads: CASSSGLAGVLRGEQYF. CDR3 coding DNA: TGTGCCAGCAGCTCCGGACTAGCGGGAGTCTTGAGGGGGGAGCAGTACTTC.

The CDR3 protein is CASSYILGGGADTQYF. DNA of the CDR3: TGTGCCAGCAGTTACATTCTGGGAGGAGGAGCAGATACGCAGTATTTT. The chain employs TRBV6-2 or TRBV6-3 and TRBJ2-3, with a tentative D call TRBD2 (6 bases). CDR3 length equals 16 residues. With 2 bases removed from V and 4 bases from J, the gap between germline ends came to 16 bases. CDR1 is MNHEY, CDR2 SVGEGT, per germline.

This clone was seen a handful of times. The chain carries TRBV3-1 (or the pseudogene TRBV3-2) and TRBJ1-2; D remains ambiguous. Germline V CDR1 and CDR2: LGHDT, YNNKEL (reference sequence). The CDR3 spans 16 residues. V dropped 3 bases and J dropped 0 bases, with 14 bases sitting between them. The CDR3 loop reads CASSHQTLRANYGYTF. Written as DNA, the CDR3 is TGTGCCAGCAGCCATCAAACTTTGCGAGCTAACTATGGCTACACCTTC.

The chain links TRBV19 to TRBJ1-1; 8 nucleotides line up with TRBD1. The germline gives CDR1 LNHDA, CDR2 SQIVND (reference sequence). CDR3 length: 15 amino acids. The V segment lost 3 bases and the J segment 4 bases; nucleotides outside the gene matches: 7. CDR3 protein: CASSIGQGRPTEAFF. The CDR3 DNA is TGTGCCAGTAGTATCGGACAGGGAAGGCCCACTGAAGCTTTCTTT.

The chain couples TRBV2 to TRBJ2-3; 16 bases agree with TRBD2. The CDR3 sequence is 19 residues long. Germline values: CDR1 SNHLY, CDR2 FYNNEI. The junction had 16 bases not matched to a gene; V was cut back by 6 bases and J by 7 bases. The CDR3 sequence is CASSERGLAGGAFAYTQYF. The CDR3 region has the DNA TGTGCCAGCAGCGAAAGGGGACTAGCGGGAGGGGCCTTTGCATATACGCAGTATTTT.

This rearrangement joins TRBV30 to TRBJ1-1; no reliable D call. Germline V gene lookup returns CDR1 GTSNPN and CDR2 SVGIG (reference sequence). V was pared by 0 bases and J by 0 bases, with 14 bases between. This CDR3 spans 16 amino acids. CDR3 residues: CAWSVWWAGMNTEAFF. The DNA for the CDR3 is TGTGCCTGGAGTGTATGGTGGGCAGGCATGAACACTGAAGCTTTCTTT.

CDR3 in amino acids: CASSLTQDRKGHEKLFF. CDR3 in DNA: TGCGCCAGCAGCCTAACACAGGATCGGAAAGGGCATGAAAAACTGTTTTTT. V gene TRBV4-1 combines with J gene TRBJ1-4; a possible D gene is TRBD1 (5 bases). V lost 4 bases and J lost 6, with 21 bases in between. Per germline, CDR1 MGHRA and CDR2 YSYEKL. There are 17 residues in the CDR3.

The V call is TRBV25-1, the J call TRBJ2-3; 12 nucleotides line up with TRBD1. The CDR3 loop spans 16 amino acids. Trimming cost V 3 bases and J 5 bases; bases outside gene matches: 6. CDR1 MGHDK and CDR2 SYGVNS come from the germline V gene. The CDR3 spells CASSDPGQGAGDTQYF. CDR3 DNA: TGTGCCAGCAGTGACCCGGGACAGGGGGCAGGAGATACGCAGTATTTT.

This clone appeared a single time. V gene TRBV30 combines with J gene TRBJ1-2; no clear D. The ends were cut back, 0 bases at V and 4 bases at J, with 6 bases in the middle. The CDR3 runs to 12 residues. Germline V gives CDR1 GTSNPN, CDR2 SVGIG (reference sequence). The CDR3, as DNA: TGTGCCTGGAGTGTAGGAGGCTATGGCTACACCTTC. Encoded protein: CAWSVGGYGYTF.

The chain carries TRBV5-4 and TRBJ2-7; D perhaps matches TRBD2 (6 bases). The CDR3 length is 14 residues. The germline V gene has CDR1 SGHNT and CDR2 YYREEE (reference sequence). The V end lost 0 bases, the J end lost 3 bases, and 10 bases lay between the germline ends. The CDR3 nucleotides read TGTGCCAGCAGCTTGGGGGGGACTCTCTACGAGCAGTACTTC. Its translation is CASSLGGTLYEQYF.

The CDR3 protein is CASSVVPGTSGVGETQYF. In DNA, the CDR3 is TGTGCCAGCAGCGTAGTTCCCGGGACTAGCGGGGTAGGAGAGACCCAGTACTTC. The chain has TRBV9 and TRBJ2-5, with 13 bases aligning to TRBD2. V trimming: 0 bases; J trimming: 4 bases; junction bases outside the gene matches: 9. Germline V gives CDR1 SGDLS, CDR2 YYNGEE. The CDR3 consists of 18 residues.